This TCR beta chain was found in a study of OX40 agonist ivuxolimab in advanced cancers. There are 13 residues in the CDR3. Germline V CDR1 and CDR2: SEHNR, FQNEAQ (reference sequence). The germline V and J ends were trimmed by 3 bases and 9 bases, with 12 bases remaining between them. Study-wide points: Some of the nonresponding patients also showed low levels of normalized T-cell clonal expansion. CD8+ T cells (on average) carried more expanded clones than CD4+ T cells.

Clones were read by immunoSEQ multiplex PCR, and TCRdb kept only the in-frame ones, dropping some. The sample includes 43,000 or so clones, approximately 86% seen only once; the top ten take around 30%. Comments on this clone: Its antigen is still unknown.

The sequences come from CD4+ or CD8+ T cells sorted from blood, collected in a trial of the OX40 agonist ivuxolimab. The chain couples TRBV7-9 to TRBJ2-4; D gene unclear. This receptor was identified in an adult with an advanced solid tumor such as melanoma, head and neck, liver or kidney cancer. The CDR3 coding sequence is TGTGCCAGCAGCTTCGCCCCTAGAAGCATTCAGTACTTC. It is translated as CASSFAPRSIQYF.